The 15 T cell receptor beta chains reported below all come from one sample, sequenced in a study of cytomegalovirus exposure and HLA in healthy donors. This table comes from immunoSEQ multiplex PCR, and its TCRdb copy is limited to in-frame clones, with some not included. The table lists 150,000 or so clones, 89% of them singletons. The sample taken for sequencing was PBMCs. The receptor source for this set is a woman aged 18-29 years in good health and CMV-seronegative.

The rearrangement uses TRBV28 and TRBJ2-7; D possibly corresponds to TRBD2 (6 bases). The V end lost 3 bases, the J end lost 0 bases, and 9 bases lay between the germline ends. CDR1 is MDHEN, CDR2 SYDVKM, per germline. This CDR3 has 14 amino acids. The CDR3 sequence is CASSLGGSSYEQYF. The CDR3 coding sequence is TGTGCCAGCAGTTTGGGGGGAAGCTCCTACGAGCAGTACTTC.

CDR3 amino acids: CASSSPGQLNTEAFF. The CDR3 DNA is TGTGCCAGCAGCTCCCCGGGACAGCTGAACACTGAAGCTTTCTTT. The V gene is TRBV7-4, the J gene TRBJ1-1, with 7 bases fitting TRBD1. There are 15 residues in the CDR3. Trimming cost V 4 bases and J 0 bases; bases outside gene matches: 5. Germline-derived CDR1 and CDR2 are SGHVT and SQSDAQ.

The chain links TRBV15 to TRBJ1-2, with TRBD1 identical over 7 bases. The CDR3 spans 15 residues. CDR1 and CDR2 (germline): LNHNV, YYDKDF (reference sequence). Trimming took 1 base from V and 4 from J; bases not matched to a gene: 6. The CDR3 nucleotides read TGTGCCACCAGCAGAGTGACAGGGTCTGTCTATGGCTACACCTTC. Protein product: CATSRVTGSVYGYTF.

This CDR3 reads CASSAKTGVGNTGELFF. CDR3 nucleotide sequence: TGTGCCAGCAGTGCCAAAACAGGGGTCGGGAACACCGGGGAGCTGTTTTTT. The chain couples TRBV25-1 to TRBJ2-2; TRBD1 aligns across 7 bases. The CDR3 has 17 residues. Losses at the gene ends were 4 bases for V and 1 base for J; bases not matched to a gene: 9. Germline assignment: CDR1 MGHDK and CDR2 SYGVNS. Together with reference TRBV25-1 and TRBJ2-2, the CDR3 gives the full variable domain: EADIYQTPRYLVIGTGKKITLECSQTMGHDKMYWYQQDPGMELHLIHYSYGVNSTEKGDLSSESTVSRIRTEHFPLTLESARPSHTSQYLCASSAKTGVGNTGELFFGEGSRLTVL.

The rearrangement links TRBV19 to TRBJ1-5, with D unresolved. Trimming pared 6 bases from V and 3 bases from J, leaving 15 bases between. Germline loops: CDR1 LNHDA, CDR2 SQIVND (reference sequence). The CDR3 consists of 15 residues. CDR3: CASSPDGGNNQPQHF. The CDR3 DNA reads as TGTGCCAGTAGCCCGGACGGAGGAAACAATCAGCCCCAGCATTTT. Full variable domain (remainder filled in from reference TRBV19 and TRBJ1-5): DGGITQSPKYLFRKEGQNVTLSCEQNLNHDAMYWYRQDPGQGLRLIYYSQIVNDFQKGDIAEGYSVSREKKESFPLTVTSAQKNPTAFYLCASSPDGGNNQPQHFGDGTRLSIL.

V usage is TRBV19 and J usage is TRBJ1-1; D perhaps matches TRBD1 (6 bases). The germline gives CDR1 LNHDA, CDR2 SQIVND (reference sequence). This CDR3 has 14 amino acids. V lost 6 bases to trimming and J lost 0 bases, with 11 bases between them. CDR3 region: CASSLGQLNTEAFF. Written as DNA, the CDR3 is TGTGCCAGTAGCCTAGGACAGCTGAACACTGAAGCTTTCTTT.

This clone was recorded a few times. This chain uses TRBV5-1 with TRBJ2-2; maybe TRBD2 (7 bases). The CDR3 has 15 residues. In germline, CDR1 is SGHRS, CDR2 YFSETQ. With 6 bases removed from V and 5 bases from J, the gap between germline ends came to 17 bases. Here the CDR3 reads CASIDRTGGTGELFF. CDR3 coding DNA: TGCGCCAGCATTGACAGGACGGGGGGAACCGGGGAGCTGTTTTTT.

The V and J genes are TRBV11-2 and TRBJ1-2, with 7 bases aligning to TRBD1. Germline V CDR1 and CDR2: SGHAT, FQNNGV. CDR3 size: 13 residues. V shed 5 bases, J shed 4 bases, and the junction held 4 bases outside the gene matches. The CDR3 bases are TGTGCCAGCAGCCCAGACAGGGCCTATGGCTACACCTTC. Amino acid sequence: CASSPDRAYGYTF.

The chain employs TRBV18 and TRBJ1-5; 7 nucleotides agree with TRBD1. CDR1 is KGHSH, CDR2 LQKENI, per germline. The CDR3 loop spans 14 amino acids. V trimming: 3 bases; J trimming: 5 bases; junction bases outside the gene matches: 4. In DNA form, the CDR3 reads TGTGCCAGCTCACCCTACCAGGGGGATCAGCCCCAGCATTTT. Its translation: CASSPYQGDQPQHF.

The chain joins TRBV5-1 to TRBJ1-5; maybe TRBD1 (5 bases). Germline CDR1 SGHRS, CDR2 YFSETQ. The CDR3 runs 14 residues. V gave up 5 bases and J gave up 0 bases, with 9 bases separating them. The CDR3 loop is CASSSDSSNQPQHF. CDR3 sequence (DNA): TGCGCCAGCAGTTCCGACAGTAGCAATCAGCCCCAGCATTTT. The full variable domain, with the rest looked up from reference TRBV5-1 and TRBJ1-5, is KAGVTQTPRYLIKTRGQQVTLSCSPISGHRSVSWYQQTPGQGLQFLFEYFSETQRNKGNFPGRFSGRQFSNSRSEMNVSTLELGDSALYLCASSSDSSNQPQHFGDGTRLSIL.

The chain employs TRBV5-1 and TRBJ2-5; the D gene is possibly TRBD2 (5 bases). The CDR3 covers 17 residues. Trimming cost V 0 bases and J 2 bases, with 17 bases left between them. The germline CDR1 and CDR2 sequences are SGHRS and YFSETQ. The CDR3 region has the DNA TGCGCCAGCAGCTTGGCCACTGACGGACTCCTACAAGAGACCCAGTACTTC. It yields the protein CASSLATDGLLQETQYF.

The CDR3 coding sequence is TGTGCCAGCAGTTATACACCCACCGGGGAGCTGTTTTTT. Translation gives CASSYTPTGELFF. The rearrangement links TRBV2 to TRBJ2-2; D uncertain. Germline loops: CDR1 SNHLY, CDR2 FYNNEI. V was cut by 5 bases and J by 4 bases, with 8 bases left in between. This CDR3 is 13 amino acids long.

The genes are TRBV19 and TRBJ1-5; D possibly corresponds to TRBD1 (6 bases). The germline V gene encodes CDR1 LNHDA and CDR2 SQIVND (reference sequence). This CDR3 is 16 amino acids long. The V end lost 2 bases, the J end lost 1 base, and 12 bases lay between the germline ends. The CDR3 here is CASSILDRYSNQPQHF. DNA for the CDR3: TGTGCCAGTAGTATACTCGACAGGTACAGCAATCAGCCCCAGCATTTT.

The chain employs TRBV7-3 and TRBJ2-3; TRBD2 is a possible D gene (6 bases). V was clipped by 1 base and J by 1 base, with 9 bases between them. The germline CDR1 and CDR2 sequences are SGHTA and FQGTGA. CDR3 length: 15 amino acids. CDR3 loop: CASSLMGGGTDTQYF. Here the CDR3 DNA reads TGTGCCAGCAGCTTAATGGGCGGGGGCACAGATACGCAGTATTTT.

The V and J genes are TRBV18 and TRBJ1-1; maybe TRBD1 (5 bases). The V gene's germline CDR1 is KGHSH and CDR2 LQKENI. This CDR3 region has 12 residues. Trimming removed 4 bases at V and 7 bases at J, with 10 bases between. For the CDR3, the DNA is TGTGCCAGCTCACGGGACTCGGGTGAAGCTTTCTTT. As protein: CASSRDSGEAFF.